These 26 T cell receptor beta chains came from one sample sequenced in a study of shared clonotypes between healthy human individuals. Produced via immunoSEQ multiplex PCR; TCRdb's table is partial and in-frame only. Of some 1.4 million clones listed, around 97% are singletons. The sequenced material came from naive CD4+ T cells sorted from blood. The subset here: CD45RA+ positively selected. All receptors derive from a man aged 25 to 45 in good health.

This clone was seen only once. The sample contains more than one DNA sequence encoding this CDR3. CDR3 loop: CASSLGGSETQYF. The CDR3 bases are TGTGCCAGCAGCTTGGGAGGGTCAGAGACCCAGTACTTC. This chain connects TRBV5-4 to TRBJ2-5; maybe TRBD2 (5 bases). This CDR3 is built from 13 residues. Germline V gives CDR1 SGHNT, CDR2 YYREEE (reference sequence). Trimming cost V 0 bases and J 4 bases, with 7 bases left between them.

The gene calls are TRBV4-3 and TRBJ1-1; 7 positions match TRBD1. V lost 3 bases, J lost 1 base, and 8 bases stayed unmatched. CDR1 is LGHNA and CDR2 is YSLEER in the germline V gene. CDR3 size: 16 residues. This CDR3 is CASSHPRGLGNTEAFF. The CDR3 DNA reads as TGCGCCAGCAGCCATCCTAGGGGGCTTGGGAACACTGAAGCTTTCTTT.

This clone showed up just once. The V and J genes are TRBV10-3 and TRBJ2-5; 8 bases align to TRBD1. Germline V lookup: CDR1 ENHRY, CDR2 SYGVKD. V trimming: 10 bases; J trimming: 5 bases; junction bases outside the gene matches: 18. The CDR3 runs 16 residues. The CDR3 nucleotides read TGTGCCACCCGTCTTACCCGTCCAGGGGGCGGGGAGACCCAGTACTTC. Its translation: CATRLTRPGGGETQYF.

The V call is TRBV19, the J call TRBJ1-5; the D is unclear. V lost 6 bases to trimming and J lost 0 bases, with 15 bases between them. The length of the CDR3 is 16 residues. Germline CDR1 LNHDA, CDR2 SQIVND (reference sequence). The CDR3 region is CASRRQPGDSNQPQHF. As DNA, the CDR3 is TGTGCCAGTAGGAGACAACCAGGTGATAGCAATCAGCCCCAGCATTTT. Looking up the rest from reference TRBV19 and TRBJ1-5 gives the full variable domain: DGGITQSPKYLFRKEGQNVTLSCEQNLNHDAMYWYRQDPGQGLRLIYYSQIVNDFQKGDIAEGYSVSREKKESFPLTVTSAQKNPTAFYLCASRRQPGDSNQPQHFGDGTRLSIL.

The genes are TRBV21-1 and TRBJ2-3; the table assigns TRBD2, which was not confirmed against the DNA. TRBV21-1 is noted as a pseudogene. This CDR3 contains 16 residues. The CDR3 DNA follows: TGTGCCAGCGGAGAGCGGGAGCGGGAGAGCACAGATACGCAGTATTTT. Protein: CASGERERESTDTQYF.

As regards this clone: The sample carries other DNA sequences with the same CDR3. The V call is TRBV5-4, the J call TRBJ2-7; a possible D gene is TRBD1 (6 bases). Germline values: CDR1 SGHNT, CDR2 YYREEE (reference sequence). The V and J ends lost 3 bases and 2 bases respectively, with 9 bases between them. The length of the CDR3 is 13 residues. The CDR3 protein is CASSSRTAYEQYF. CDR3 coding DNA: TGTGCCAGCAGCTCCCGGACAGCCTACGAGCAGTACTTC.

The chain employs TRBV9 and TRBJ2-1; TRBD2 agrees at 7 bases. The CDR3 length is 16 residues. J gave up 7 bases and V 4 bases, and 14 bases lay outside the gene matches. Germline V gives CDR1 SGDLS, CDR2 YYNGEE. The chain's CDR3 is CASSPMNWPGGNEQFF. In nucleotides, the CDR3 is TGTGCCAGCAGCCCAATGAATTGGCCGGGAGGTAATGAGCAGTTCTTC.

The genes are TRBV5-1 and TRBJ1-2; TRBD1 might be the D (6 bases). Germline V lookup: CDR1 SGHRS, CDR2 YFSETQ. The V and J ends lost 4 bases and 1 base respectively, with 11 bases between them. The CDR3 has 14 residues. The CDR3, as DNA: TGCGCCAGCAGCCCCGGAGGGGGTAACTATGGCTACACCTTC. This sequence encodes CASSPGGGNYGYTF.

This CDR3 is CASSLGGAGGMNEQFF. CDR3 in DNA: TGTGCCAGCAGCTTAGGAGGAGCGGGAGGGATGAATGAGCAGTTCTTC. This chain joins TRBV7-2 and TRBJ2-1, with 10 bases lining up with TRBD2. Germline lookup yields CDR1 SGHTA and CDR2 FQGNSA. The CDR3 covers 16 residues. With 1 base clipped from V and 7 bases from J, the junction kept 7 bases outside the gene matches.

V and J are TRBV18 and TRBJ2-6; tentative D call: TRBD1 (5 bases). The CDR3 extends over 19 amino acids. CDR1 is KGHSH, CDR2 LQKENI, per germline. V dropped 4 bases and J dropped 0 bases, with 19 bases sitting between them. CDR3 bases: TGTGCCAGCTCACTGGACATGGGGTCTGAGCTCTCTGGGGCCAACGTCCTGACTTTC. This codes for CASSLDMGSELSGANVLTF.

This chain connects TRBV7-2 to TRBJ2-1, with a weak D call TRBD2 (5 bases). The V end was cut by 2 bases, the J end by 3 bases, with 11 bases between. CDR3 size: 15 residues. Germline lookup yields CDR1 SGHTA and CDR2 FQGNSA. The CDR3 region is CASSLRRARYNEQFF. DNA for the CDR3: TGTGCCAGCAGCTTAAGGCGGGCCCGCTACAATGAGCAGTTCTTC.

Comment on this clone: The sample has other DNA sequences that encode this CDR3 too. The chain combines TRBV2 with TRBJ2-5; the D call may be TRBD1 or TRBD2 (5 bases each). Germline CDR1 and CDR2: SNHLY and FYNNEI. V lost 5 bases and J 5 bases, leaving 9 bases between the germline ends. This CDR3 contains 12 residues. The CDR3 sequence: CASSLAGETQYF. CDR3 DNA: TGTGCCAGCAGTCTAGCAGGGGAGACCCAGTACTTC. Based on the CDR3 plus reference TRBV2 and TRBJ2-5, the full variable domain is EPEVTQTPSHQVTQMGQEVILRCVPISNHLYFYWYRQILGQKVEFLVSFYNNEISEKSEIFDDQFSVERPDGSNFTLKIRSTKLEDSAMYFCASSLAGETQYFGPGTRLLVL.

This sequence joins TRBV18 and TRBJ1-1; D call uncertain. Germline lookup yields CDR1 KGHSH and CDR2 LQKENI. Trimming stripped 1 base from V and 11 bases from J, with 17 bases between. The CDR3 has 14 residues. Here the CDR3 reads CASSPLAQATNAFF. DNA for the CDR3: TGTGCCAGCTCACCACTGGCTCAGGCGACGAATGCTTTCTTT.

The sample holds one count of this clone. Distinct nucleotide sequences in the sample also encode this CDR3. V gene TRBV19 combines with J gene TRBJ1-5; D is undetermined. Trimming removed 1 base at V and 5 bases at J, with 6 bases between. This CDR3 has 13 amino acids. Germline CDR1 is LNHDA and CDR2 is SQIVND (reference sequence). CDR3 in amino acids: CASSIGRDQPQHF. In DNA, the CDR3 is TGTGCCAGTAGTATAGGAAGGGATCAGCCCCAGCATTTT.

This chain connects TRBV19 to TRBJ2-2, with 11 bases that match TRBD2. CDR1 is LNHDA, CDR2 SQIVND, per germline (reference sequence). This CDR3 is built from 18 residues. V trimming: 9 bases; J trimming: 5 bases; junction bases outside the gene matches: 17. CDR3 in amino acids: CASQPGLAGGPGTGELFF. CDR3 nucleotide sequence: TGTGCCAGCCAACCGGGGTTAGCGGGAGGGCCGGGAACCGGGGAGCTGTTTTTT.

V usage is TRBV5-1 and J usage is TRBJ1-2; D is unresolved. Germline loops: CDR1 SGHRS, CDR2 YFSETQ. Trimming removed 0 bases from V and 5 bases from J, with 14 bases in between. The CDR3 is 15 residues long. DNA for the CDR3: TGCGCCAGCAGCTTGGGGACGCCAGAACTATATGGCTACACCTTC. This gives the protein CASSLGTPELYGYTF.

The V and J genes are TRBV5-6 and TRBJ2-7, with TRBD2 identical over 11 bases. The length of the CDR3 is 16 residues. With 4 bases clipped from V and 3 bases from J, the junction kept 9 bases outside the gene matches. Germline lookup yields CDR1 SGHDT and CDR2 YYEEEE. CDR3 region: CASSTALAGVFYEQYF. CDR3 bases: TGTGCCAGCAGCACCGCACTAGCGGGAGTTTTCTACGAGCAGTACTTC. Full variable domain (remainder filled in from reference TRBV5-6 and TRBJ2-7): DAGVTQSPTHLIKTRGQQVTLRCSPKSGHDTVSWYQQALGQGPQFIFQYYEEEERQRGNFPDRFSGHQFPNYSSELNVNALLLGDSALYLCASSTALAGVFYEQYFGPGTRLTVT.

This rearrangement joins TRBV10-2 to TRBJ2-7, with 10 bases fitting TRBD2. J lost 4 bases, V lost 8 bases, and 11 bases had no gene match. Looked up from germline, CDR1 is WSHSY and CDR2 is SAAADI. CDR3 length: 15 amino acids. CDR3 sequence (DNA): TGCGCCAGCGGGAGCAGCGGGAGGGCCGCATACGAGCAGTACTTC. It yields the protein CASGSSGRAAYEQYF.

V gene TRBV7-8 combines with J gene TRBJ2-1; the match to TRBD2 covers 12 bases. Trimming took 2 bases from V and 2 from J; bases not matched to a gene: 1. This CDR3 spans 16 amino acids. The V gene's germline CDR1 is SGHVS and CDR2 FQNEAQ. DNA of the CDR3: TGTGCCAGCAGCTTAAGGACTAGCGGGACCTACAATGAGCAGTTCTTC. This codes for CASSLRTSGTYNEQFF.

The CDR3 spells CASSLLRTIGDGYTF. The CDR3 DNA reads as TGTGCCAGCAGCTTGCTTAGGACAATCGGGGATGGCTACACCTTC. The rearrangement links TRBV7-9 to TRBJ1-2, with D possibly being TRBD1 (5 bases). Germline V CDR1 and CDR2: SEHNR, FQNEAQ (reference sequence). V was trimmed by 3 bases and J by 6 bases, leaving 17 bases between them. The CDR3 has 15 residues.

The rearrangement links TRBV19 to TRBJ2-7, with a possible D match to TRBD2 (5 bases). CDR1 and CDR2 from the germline V gene are LNHDA and SQIVND (reference sequence). The germline V and J ends were trimmed by 7 bases and 5 bases, with 15 bases remaining between them. The CDR3 runs 13 residues. CDR3 sequence: CASKREPDDEQYF. CDR3 DNA sequence: TGTGCCAGTAAGAGGGAACCGGACGACGAGCAGTACTTC. The variable domain in full, completed from reference TRBV19 and TRBJ2-7, reads DGGITQSPKYLFRKEGQNVTLSCEQNLNHDAMYWYRQDPGQGLRLIYYSQIVNDFQKGDIAEGYSVSREKKESFPLTVTSAQKNPTAFYLCASKREPDDEQYFGPGTRLTVT.

The V and J genes are TRBV10-1 and TRBJ1-1; D unresolved. The germline V gene encodes CDR1 WNHNN and CDR2 SYGVQD (reference sequence). V was pared by 6 bases and J by 6 bases, with 14 bases between. This CDR3 has 13 amino acids. The CDR3 DNA is TGCGCCAGCAGGCTCCCTACAGTTCCTGAAGCTTTCTTT. This codes for CASRLPTVPEAFF.

Only one count was recorded for this clone. The chain carries TRBV28 and TRBJ2-5, with TRBD1 matching 7 bases. CDR1 and CDR2 from the germline V gene are MDHEN and SYDVKM. With 5 bases clipped from V and 1 base from J, the junction kept 7 bases outside the gene matches. The CDR3 runs 15 residues. This CDR3 is CASSQTGRPQETQYF. The CDR3 DNA reads as TGTGCCAGCAGTCAGACAGGGCGGCCCCAAGAGACCCAGTACTTC.

V gene TRBV9 combines with J gene TRBJ1-1; possibly TRBD1 for D (5 bases). The CDR3 covers 17 residues. The germline V and J ends were trimmed by 3 bases and 3 bases, with 21 bases remaining between them. Looked up from germline, CDR1 is SGDLS and CDR2 is YYNGEE. CDR3 coding DNA: TGTGCCAGCAGCGCTCCGGGACGACGGGCGCTGGACACTGAAGCTTTCTTT. Translation gives CASSAPGRRALDTEAFF.

The V gene is TRBV27, the J gene TRBJ1-5, with TRBD1 matching 10 bases. CDR3 size: 18 residues. Trimming at V came to 3 bases and at J to 9 bases, leaving 17 bases not matched to a gene. CDR1 and CDR2 (germline): MNHEY, SMNVEV (reference sequence). In DNA form, the CDR3 reads TGTGCCAGCAGTTTTCGGTTTACCAGGGACAGGGGATATGGGCCCCAGCATTTT. The encoded protein is CASSFRFTRDRGYGPQHF.

This chain joins TRBV7-8 and TRBJ2-1, with 9 bases that match TRBD1. This CDR3 is 16 amino acids long. Germline loops: CDR1 SGHVS, CDR2 FQNEAQ. The J segment lost 4 bases and the V segment lost 1 base, leaving 5 bases of the junction unmatched. The CDR3 reads CASSLVPGQGYNEQFF. For the CDR3, the DNA is TGTGCCAGCAGCTTAGTCCCGGGACAGGGATACAATGAGCAGTTCTTC.